What follows describes a single TCR beta chain. These data belong to a study of control samples from healthy donors and cancer patients. The V segment lost 8 bases and the J segment 7 bases; nucleotides outside the gene matches: 9. The V gene's germline CDR1 is LGHDT and CDR2 YNNKEL (reference sequence). The CDR3 runs 14 residues. Method: immunoSEQ multiplex PCR; TCRdb's copy keeps in-frame clones and lacks some. The repertoire includes roughly 25,000 clones, around 90% of them detected once, and roughly 13% sits in the top ten. V usage is TRBV3-1 (or the pseudogene TRBV3-2) and J usage is TRBJ2-2; 8 bases match TRBD2. The sequenced sample consisted of PBMCs. This TCR derives from a man over 45 with lung cancer. The CDR3 DNA reads as TGTGCCAGCCTTCGCCGGGGGGGCAACGGGGAGCTGTTTTTT. Amino acid sequence: CASLRRGGNGELFF.